The entry below describes one T cell receptor (beta chain). Germline V CDR1 and CDR2: SGHRS, YFSETQ. The V end lost 4 bases, the J end lost 7 bases, and 9 bases lay between the germline ends. CDR3 size: 12 residues. The method was immunoSEQ multiplex PCR; TCRdb's version includes in-frame clones alone and lacks a portion of them. Of roughly 100,000 clones in the sample, about 86% are singletons; the top ten hold over 1.3%. These data are taken from a study of OX40 agonist ivuxolimab in advanced cancers. About the research overall: The diagnoses of dose-escalation patients were hepatocellular carcinoma, melanoma, renal cell or head and neck cancer. Three patients, one with hepatocellular carcinoma and two with cutaneous melanoma, responded partially.

The source is an adult with an advanced solid tumor such as melanoma, head and neck, liver or kidney cancer. The input for sequencing was CD4+ or CD8+ T cells sorted from blood, taken in a trial of the OX40 agonist ivuxolimab. The chain employs TRBV5-1 and TRBJ2-1; the D gene is possibly TRBD2 (5 bases). The chain's CDR3 is CASSQSGNEQFF. As DNA, the CDR3 is TGCGCCAGCAGCCAATCGGGGAATGAGCAGTTCTTC.